These 21 T cell receptor beta chains came from one sample sequenced in a study of T-cell reconstitution after alpha-beta-depleted transplantation in children listed by TCRdb under 2016. Library generation was performed with PCR. TCRdb names Illumina HiSeq 2500 as the instrument used. TCR library preparation used molecular barcoding, with unique molecular identifiers applied to normalize quantification of the TCRbeta repertoire. TCRdb trimmed the raw reads at Q25, called clones with MiXCR and kept productive beta chains. CDR3 protein duplicates are merged, each entry listing the most common genes and DNA. Present in this sample are more than 250,000 distinct CDR3 sequences, 9.9% of which were seen just once. Around 10% of the sample is taken by the ten largest. The sequencing here drew on PBMCs from the stem cell graft donor, taken from the stem cell graft. The receptors stem from a human donor who donated a stem cell graft to a child with SCID.

This clonotype appeared many times. The DNA for the CDR3 is TGTGCCAGCAGTTTGGGGACAGCAAATTCACCCCTCCACTTT. It is translated as CASSLGTANSPLHF. The J gene is TRBJ1-6, the V gene TRBV9; 7 positions match TRBD1. The ends lost 5 bases at V and 7 bases at J; junction bases unmatched: 6. This CDR3 comprises 14 residues. The germline V gene has CDR1 SGDLS and CDR2 YYNGEE.

This clonotype came up a few times. The chain combines TRBV6-5 with TRBJ1-5; D unclear. V was shortened by 0 bases and J by 5 bases, with 14 bases between the two germline ends. This CDR3 is built from 16 residues. CDR1 is MNHEY and CDR2 is SVGAGI in the germline V gene. Here the CDR3 DNA reads TGTGCCAGCAGTTACTCGTCCCCTGGGGTTGATCAGCCCCAGCATTTT. Amino acid sequence: CASSYSSPGVDQPQHF.

This clonotype came up many times. The chain uses TRBV28 and TRBJ1-5; D is uncertain. The CDR3 consists of 12 residues. Germline V CDR1 and CDR2: MDHEN, SYDVKM. Trimming took off 3 bases at V and 9 bases at J, with 9 bases between the two ends. This chain's CDR3 is CASSFISRPQHF. In DNA form, the CDR3 reads TGTGCCAGCAGTTTCATTAGTCGGCCCCAGCATTTT.

At least ten counts were recorded for this clonotype. The rearrangement links TRBV6-1 to TRBJ2-7; 13 bases fit TRBD2. J gave up 0 bases and V 6 bases, and 8 bases lay outside the gene matches. The CDR3 sequence is 17 residues long. Germline V lookup: CDR1 MNHNS, CDR2 SASEGT. As DNA, the CDR3 is TGTGCCAGCAGCAAACTAGCGGGGGGGCCGAACTCCTACGAGCAGTACTTC. It encodes CASSKLAGGPNSYEQYF.

This clonotype was observed a few times. The chain links TRBV9 to TRBJ2-5; 9 bases match TRBD2. This CDR3 comprises 16 residues. Germline V gene data show CDR1 as SGDLS and CDR2 as YYNGEE. V dropped 0 bases and J dropped 0; count of bases not matched to a gene: 3. The chain's CDR3 is CASSVGTSGHQETQYF. Written as DNA, the CDR3 is TGTGCCAGCAGCGTAGGCACTAGCGGGCACCAAGAGACCCAGTACTTC.

This rearrangement joins TRBV7-8 to TRBJ2-1; 14 bases map to TRBD2. The ends lost 5 bases at V and 4 bases at J; junction bases unmatched: 7. CDR3 length: 17 amino acids. Germline loops: CDR1 SGHVS, CDR2 FQNEAQ. CDR3 sequence: CASSGRLAGGRYNEQFF. The CDR3, as DNA: TGTGCCAGCAGCGGCAGACTAGCGGGGGGGAGATACAATGAGCAGTTCTTC. The full variable domain, rest sourced from reference TRBV7-8 and TRBJ2-1, is GAGVSQSPRYKVAKRGQDVALRCDPISGHVSLFWYQQALGQGPEFLTYFQNEAQLDKSGLPSDRFFAERPEGSVSTLKIQRTQQEDSAVYLCASSGRLAGGRYNEQFFGPGTRLTVL.

This clonotype was picked up many times. The chain uses TRBV29-1 and TRBJ1-1, with D uncertain. The CDR3 has 11 amino acids. Per the germline V gene, CDR1 is SQVTM and CDR2 is ANQGSEA. Trimming removed 7 bases from V and 0 bases from J, with 6 bases in between. The CDR3 reads CSGSLNTEAFF. In DNA form, the CDR3 reads TGCAGCGGGAGTTTGAACACTGAAGCTTTCTTT.

This clonotype has a handful of counts. The DNA of the CDR3 is TGTGCCAGCAGTTACGGCTGGGACAGCGGCGAGCAGTACTTC. Protein sequence: CASSYGWDSGEQYF. J is TRBJ2-7 and V is TRBV6-5, with TRBD1 matching 7 bases. This CDR3 is built from 14 residues. Germline values: CDR1 MNHEY, CDR2 SVGAGI. V trimming: 2 bases; J trimming: 6 bases; junction bases outside the gene matches: 7.

This clonotype has only a few counts. The gene calls are TRBV5-1 and TRBJ1-2; D call uncertain. The CDR3 totals 16 residues. Trimming took off 4 bases at V and 8 bases at J, with 24 bases between the two ends. Looked up from germline, CDR1 is SGHRS and CDR2 is YFSETQ. CDR3 coding DNA: TGCGCCAGCAGCATAATGGGGTTCGAGGATGAGAGGGGCTACACCTTC. This gives the protein CASSIMGFEDERGYTF. The full variable domain, its missing parts supplied by reference TRBV5-1 and TRBJ1-2, is KAGVTQTPRYLIKTRGQQVTLSCSPISGHRSVSWYQQTPGQGLQFLFEYFSETQRNKGNFPGRFSGRQFSNSRSEMNVSTLELGDSALYLCASSIMGFEDERGYTFGSGTRLTVV.

This clonotype appeared a few times. V usage is TRBV7-9 and J usage is TRBJ2-7; D assignment may be TRBD1 or TRBD2 (5 bases each). The length of the CDR3 is 13 residues. With 5 bases removed from V and 7 bases from J, the gap between germline ends came to 15 bases. Germline loops: CDR1 SEHNR, CDR2 FQNEAQ (reference sequence). In DNA form, the CDR3 reads TGTGCCAGCAGCCAGACGGGGCCGCCGGAGCAGTACTTC. It translates to CASSQTGPPEQYF.

This clonotype was seen at least ten times. The chain carries TRBV7-3 and TRBJ2-1; unclear D gene. CDR1 and CDR2 from the germline V gene are SGHTA and FQGTGA. V lost 1 base, J lost 8 bases, and 6 bases lay in between. This CDR3 contains 12 residues. In DNA form, the CDR3 reads TGTGCCAGCAGCTTAAATGAGGATGAGCAGTTCTTC. This gives the protein CASSLNEDEQFF.

This clonotype was detected many times. The genes are TRBV12-3 or TRBV12-4 and TRBJ1-1, with D uncertain. V lost 5 bases and J lost 5, with 12 bases in between. The CDR3 sequence is 13 residues long. Here the CDR3 DNA reads TGTGCCAGCAGTGAGACCGGTAGAACTGAAGCTTTCTTT. It yields the protein CASSETGRTEAFF.

This clonotype was detected only a few times. The rearrangement links TRBV5-1 to TRBJ2-1; D possibly corresponds to TRBD1 (6 bases). The CDR3 sequence is 15 residues long. Germline V gives CDR1 SGHRS, CDR2 YFSETQ. V lost 7 bases and J 7 bases, leaving 21 bases between the germline ends. CDR3 amino acids: CASQLTGNDGNEQFF. The CDR3 nucleotides read TGCGCCAGCCAACTAACAGGGAACGACGGGAATGAGCAGTTCTTC. The entire variable domain, with the rest obtained from reference TRBV5-1 and TRBJ2-1, is as follows: KAGVTQTPRYLIKTRGQQVTLSCSPISGHRSVSWYQQTPGQGLQFLFEYFSETQRNKGNFPGRFSGRQFSNSRSEMNVSTLELGDSALYLCASQLTGNDGNEQFFGPGTRLTVL.

The chain joins TRBV12-5 to TRBJ2-6; 7 bases match TRBD1. J was trimmed by 0 bases and V by 1 base; bases with no gene match: 9. The length of the CDR3 is 19 residues. Germline lookup yields CDR1 LGHNT and CDR2 FRNRAP. CDR3 in amino acids: CASGLELQRGLSGANVLTF. CDR3 bases: TGTGCTAGTGGTTTGGAACTGCAAAGGGGGCTCTCTGGGGCCAACGTCCTGACTTTC.

There are a few counts of this clonotype. The gene calls are TRBV6-4 and TRBJ1-2; D uncertain. This CDR3 region has 13 residues. Per the germline V gene, CDR1 is MRHNA and CDR2 is SNTAGT. Trimming left V 0 bases short and J 4 bases short, with 6 bases between. This CDR3 reads CASSDSAGYGYTF. The CDR3 DNA reads TGTGCCAGCAGTGACTCGGCAGGCTATGGCTACACCTTC.

In its sample, this clonotype was seen a few times. V usage is TRBV20-1 and J usage is TRBJ2-7; 11 nucleotides align to TRBD1. Per germline, CDR1 DFQATT and CDR2 SNEGSKA (reference sequence). The CDR3 loop spans 14 amino acids. With V trimmed by 6 bases and J by 6 bases, 10 bases remained unmatched. CDR3 sequence: CSAPGQGADAEQYF. The CDR3 DNA reads TGCAGTGCCCCCGGACAGGGGGCTGACGCCGAGCAGTACTTC.

There are many counts of this clonotype. This chain joins TRBV7-3 and TRBJ2-7; D is possibly TRBD1 (6 bases). CDR1 and CDR2 from the germline V gene are SGHTA and FQGTGA. Trimming pared 5 bases from V and 0 bases from J, leaving 14 bases between. This CDR3 has 15 amino acids. Here the CDR3 reads CASSLNTGPSYEQYF. The CDR3 DNA is TGTGCCAGCAGCCTTAATACAGGGCCCTCCTACGAGCAGTACTTC.

This clonotype was seen more than once but under ten times. CDR3 coding DNA: TGTGCCAGCAGCCGTAGCGGGGGGTTCACCGGGGAGCTGTTTTTT. Protein sequence: CASSRSGGFTGELFF. This chain uses TRBV11-2 with TRBJ2-2; TRBD2 matches at 10 bases. CDR1 SGHAT and CDR2 FQNNGV come from the germline V gene. V gave up 5 bases and J gave up 4 bases; unmatched junction bases: 4. CDR3 length: 15 residues.

This clonotype was counted ten times or more. This CDR3 reads CASSYSQGGSPLHF. CDR3 nucleotides: TGTGCCAGCAGTTACTCACAGGGGGGTTCACCCCTCCACTTT. The rearrangement joins TRBV6-5 to TRBJ1-6; 8 bases align to TRBD1. V was clipped by 0 bases and J by 9 bases; unmatched bases: 1. The CDR3 is 14 amino acids. Per germline, CDR1 MNHEY and CDR2 SVGAGI.

This clonotype occurred many times. The chain combines TRBV9 with TRBJ2-3, with 9 bases lining up with TRBD1. The CDR3 is 16 residues long. The junction had 6 bases not matched to a gene; V was cut back by 4 bases and J by 0 bases. Germline values: CDR1 SGDLS, CDR2 YYNGEE. CDR3 nucleotide sequence: TGTGCCAGCAGCCCGACAGGGGGAACTAGCACAGATACGCAGTATTTT. Its translation: CASSPTGGTSTDTQYF.

This clonotype has a handful of counts. CDR3 in DNA: TGTGCCAGCAGCCCCGCAACAGGGAACCCAGATACGCAGTATTTT. It codes for CASSPATGNPDTQYF. The chain joins TRBV7-9 to TRBJ2-3; TRBD1 might be the D (6 bases). V lost 5 bases and J lost 4, with 16 bases in between. Germline V gives CDR1 SEHNR, CDR2 FQNEAQ (reference sequence). This CDR3 is 15 amino acids long.